This TCR beta chain stems from a study of T cell repertoires in cytomegalovirus infection. Notes on this clonotype: The antigen is unknown.

MiXCR was run by TCRdb on the reads, yielding one entry per CDR3 protein. The table records 450,000 to 550,000 distinct CDR3 sequences, about 42% of them present only once. Sequenced here: cultured PBMCs, sampled from culture after CMV antigen stimulation. The clonotype originates from a human donor in good health (CMV status not recorded). Some clones in this sample may be carry-over from other donors' samples.

The CDR3 DNA is TGTGCCACCAGGGGAGGGGGGAATGAGCAGTTCTTC. Its protein is CATRGGGNEQFF. The V gene is TRBV27, the J gene TRBJ2-1; the D gene is possibly TRBD2 (7 bases). Germline CDR1 is MNHEY and CDR2 is SMNVEV (reference sequence). V was clipped by 10 bases and J by 7 bases, with 14 bases between them. This CDR3 has 12 amino acids.